This TCR beta chain was captured in a study of neurological immune-mediated disorders. Via MiXCR, TCRdb re-called the 5' RACE reads, giving one row per CDR3 protein. The repertoire holds roughly 65,000 distinct CDR3 sequences, with around 4% as singletons. The CDR3 runs to 17 residues. Trimming pared 0 bases from V and 0 bases from J, leaving 14 bases between. Germline V lookup: CDR1 DFQATT, CDR2 SNEGSKA (reference sequence). The genes are TRBV20-1 and TRBJ2-2, with D possibly matching TRBD2 (6 bases). Specimen: PBMCs. The clonotype originates from a man in his forties or fifties with multiple sclerosis. The CDR3 sequence: CSARDMSRGTNTGELFF. Written as DNA, the CDR3 is TGCAGTGCTAGAGATATGAGTCGGGGGACGAACACCGGGGAGCTGTTTTTT.